Listed here are 3 T cell receptor beta chains from one sample, sequenced in a study of early T cells in non-severe SARS-CoV-2 infection. TCRdb recomputed calls from the 5' RACE reads with MiXCR, one row per CDR3 protein. The sample holds roughly 86,000 distinct CDR3 sequences; around 6% are singletons and the top ten take about 8%. What was sequenced was whole blood. Every receptor here comes from an adult who was a healthcare worker with PCR-confirmed SARS-CoV-2 infection or an uninfected control (not recorded which).

This clonotype was detected many times. The chain has TRBV7-6 and TRBJ2-3; D is uncertain. This CDR3 has 16 residues. In germline, CDR1 is SGHVS, CDR2 FNYEAQ. V was clipped by 5 bases and J by 2 bases, with 17 bases between them. This chain's CDR3 is CASSRSVGAATDTQYF. The CDR3 coding sequence is TGTGCCAGCAGCCGCAGCGTCGGTGCGGCCACAGATACGCAGTATTTT.

V is TRBV6-1 and J is TRBJ1-6, with D perhaps matching TRBD1 (5 bases). The CDR3 extends over 13 amino acids. V was shortened by 7 bases and J by 7 bases, with 11 bases between the two germline ends. Germline lookup yields CDR1 MNHNS and CDR2 SASEGT. CDR3 in amino acids: CASTQGANSPLHF. DNA for the CDR3: TGTGCCAGCACGCAGGGTGCGAATTCACCCCTCCACTTT.

This clonotype has at least ten counts. The rearrangement joins TRBV11-2 to TRBJ2-5, with D possibly TRBD1 on 6 matching bases. CDR1 is SGHAT and CDR2 is FQNNGV in the germline V gene. With 5 bases removed from V and 4 bases from J, the gap between germline ends came to 20 bases. CDR3 length: 16 amino acids. CDR3 protein: CASSPGTQGIGETQYF. The CDR3 nucleotides read TGTGCCAGCAGCCCCGGGACACAAGGGATCGGAGAGACCCAGTACTTC.